This TCR beta chain originates from a study of T cell responses to AZD1222 COVID-19 vaccine (dated by TCRdb to the early 2020s). The study in broad terms: A total of over 230 trial participants underwent TCR sequencing, of whom 207 had received two doses of AZD1222 and roughly 26 had received two doses of the MenACWY control vaccine. Trial participants were enrolled by age into 18-55, 56-69 and 70-plus year subgroups, with roughly 150, 30 and 60 TCR-sequenced participants respectively.

The CDR3 regions of human TCRbeta chains were subjected to immunosequencing. The published analysis was carried out like this. Repertoire TCRs were matched against a reference library of SARS-CoV-2-specific TCRs generated with the MIRA antigen-specificity platform. Breadth was defined as the fraction of unique TCRs that were SARS-CoV-2-associated, and depth was defined as the fraction of total T cells that were SARS-CoV-2-associated. Using the MIRA data, each spike-specific TCR was mapped to the spike region that the TCR reacts to and placed in a CD4 or CD8 class. Log10-transformed breadth and depth values were compared by one-way ANOVA with Sidak's multiple comparisons tests. TCRdb mirrors the immuneACCESS table, restricted to in-frame sequences. Some clones are absent from its copies; in checked studies, under half trace to an unresolved V gene, and the reason for the others is unknown. The V and J calls and clone size come from that table; D and trimming were worked out from the DNA. This sample comprises 50,000 to 85,000 clones, 70% to 80% of them detected only once. The top ten clonotypes cover 23% of the sample.

Overall study outcomes, separate from this receptor: No day 14 peak-response samples were available, so repertoires were characterized only after the peak T cell response. CD4 TCRs associated with the vaccine covered the entire spike protein, and the dominant responses were in regions 160-218 and 743-854. Most participants were white British and females outnumbered males, and the authors suggested that clonal diversity may have been underestimated. Only five to seven AZD1222 recipients were SARS-CoV-2 seropositive at baseline, limiting conclusions about previously exposed vaccinees. In the small 56-69-year group, the increase in depth fell short of significance, most likely because of low power. A significant rise in spike-specific TCR breadth and depth was observed after two AZD1222 doses relative to day 0 and relative to MenACWY recipients. Nearly half of unique spike-specific TCRs reportedly recognized epitopes outside regions mutated in the B.1.351 and B.1.1.7 variants.

This clone was seen just once. Which antigen it targets is not known. Within one base of it there is no much larger clone, and no base qualities were kept. What this sample's time point label stands for: baseline before first vaccination. Per the publication, the treatment or condition label means: meningococcal conjugate vaccine given as trial control. Samples from vaccinated people were obtained from the UK trials COV001 and COV002, which included a single-blind randomized controlled phase 2/3 trial of AZD1222 (ChAdOx1 nCoV-19) in healthy adults. For TCRbeta chain sequencing, PBMC samples were collected from trial participants at day 0 and at day 28 after the second dose. This sequence was found in an adult in good health. The starting material was peripheral blood, obtained on day 0 of MenACWY control vaccination.

CDR3 region: CASSDQNYGYTF. The sequenced DNA: TGTGCCAGCAGCGACCAGAACTATGGCTACACCTTC. The chain is assembled from TRBV3-1 (or the pseudogene TRBV3-2) and TRBJ1-2; the D gene cannot be resolved reliably. Spanning cysteine to phenylalanine, the CDR3 consists of 12 amino acids. The entry retains the CDR3 DNA only, 36 bases that are in frame from base 1. V is cut by 5 bases and J by 2 bases, and the space between the germline ends is 6 bases. The germline V gene encodes CDR1 LGHDT and CDR2 YNNKEL (reference sequence).